This is a list of T cell receptor beta chains from one sample in a study of identical twins. TCRdb recomputed calls from the 5' RACE reads with MiXCR, one row per CDR3 protein. The data contain some 500,000 distinct CDR3 sequences, 9.6% of them seen just once; the ten biggest clones take up 3%. These sequences were also reported in another study, on yellow fever vaccine responses in identical twins.

The sequencing sample was made of PBMCs. These receptors were obtained from a young woman in good health. CDR3s leave out the opening cysteine and the closing phenylalanine or tryptophan. A D gene is named only where the DNA matches it firmly.

j_call v_call d_call cdr3_aa
TRBJ2-2 TRBV20-1 TRBD2 STYSGRNTGELF
TRBJ2-3 TRBV28 NA ASSNKGRDTQY
TRBJ2-2 TRBV2 NA ASSDFAGSTGELF
TRBJ2-5 TRBV12-3/TRBV12-4 NA ASRHTGHEETQY
TRBJ2-7 TRBV18 NA ASSPSVTYEQY
TRBJ2-3 TRBV10-3 NA AISESGRAVSTDTQY
TRBJ1-1 TRBV24-1 NA ATSAEADTEAF
TRBJ2-2 TRBV5-1 NA ASSLMMGSTGELF
TRBJ2-3 TRBV20-1 NA SASIPGVSTDTQY
TRBJ2-7 TRBV29-1 NA SAAPTNYYEQY
TRBJ1-6 TRBV6-1 NA ASSEAPGTVVSPLH
TRBJ1-6 TRBV7-8 NA ASRVLSSYNSPLH
TRBJ2-1 TRBV3-1 NA ASSQRGSRANNEQF
TRBJ2-1 TRBV6-2/TRBV6-3 NA ASSYVRGPHSYNEQF
TRBJ1-1 TRBV7-2 TRBD1 ASSSTLGTDAF
TRBJ2-4 TRBV6-1 TRBD1 ASSDNRGTKNIQY
TRBJ2-5 TRBV7-2 NA ASSTARQETQY
TRBJ2-3 TRBV24-1 NA ATSDWQSTNTQY
TRBJ2-5 TRBV20-1 NA SASFREETQY
TRBJ2-1 TRBV4-1 NA ASSQEGGANEQF
TRBJ1-2 TRBV6-1 TRBD1 ASSPPGQGPGYGYT
TRBJ2-3 TRBV7-3 NA ASSLGFRTPQY
TRBJ2-1 TRBV20-1 NA SATLFATNEQF
TRBJ2-3 TRBV29-1 NA SVEGWARDTQY
TRBJ2-1 TRBV12-3/TRBV12-4 TRBD2 ASSLFSGDYNEQF
TRBJ2-1 TRBV19 NA ASSIKKPKPSYNEQF
TRBJ2-3 TRBV10-3 NA AISVGRDTQY
TRBJ2-7 TRBV18 NA ASSRGHGGVYEQY
TRBJ2-3 TRBV6-5 NA ASSYRRSSDTQY
TRBJ2-1 TRBV19 NA ASKTDNLYNEQF
TRBJ2-2 TRBV6-1 NA ASRRANTGELF
TRBJ2-1 TRBV24-1 NA ATSDGTWQPQADEQF
TRBJ1-4 TRBV7-9 NA ASSRALKWTTNEKLF
TRBJ2-3 TRBV20-1 NA CARDGQGAGQPTDTQY
TRBJ2-3 TRBV5-1 TRBD2 ASSLGTSGGTDTQY
TRBJ2-5 TRBV10-3 TRBD1 AISPNGQGETQY
TRBJ1-6 TRBV12-3/TRBV12-4 NA ASSLKGYSPLH
TRBJ2-1 TRBV3-1 TRBD1 ASSQPRDRLDNEQF
TRBJ2-3 TRBV20-1 TRBD2 SAGASGGTDTQY
TRBJ2-5 TRBV5-6 TRBD2 ASSTLTSGALQETQY